This note documents a single TCR beta chain sequence. Its antigen target is currently unknown. Base qualities are missing; no much larger clone stands one base away. The CDR3, cysteine through phenylalanine, is 14 amino acids long. Here the CDR3 DNA is all that survives: 42 bases in frame from base 1. Looking up the germline V gene yields CDR1 SGHTA and CDR2 FQGNSA. The V end loses 1 base and the J end loses 2 bases, and a stretch of 9 bases separates them. This entry belongs to a study of neurological immune-mediated disorders (dated by TCRdb to about 2019). Context from the whole study: Of the roughly 34 multiple sclerosis patients, approximately 31 had relapsing-remitting MS and 3 had secondary progressive MS. The study compared peripheral blood TCR-beta repertoires of HTLV-I-associated myelopathy (HAM/TSP) patients, multiple sclerosis patients and healthy controls using UMI-based sequencing. Alongside PBMC samples, the set of approximately 100 TCR-beta libraries contained longitudinal samples, technical triplicates, and paired CD4+ and CD8+ T-cell subsets that had been sorted. The cohort comprised about 68 subjects: 15 or so HAM/TSP patients, approximately 34 multiple sclerosis patients and about 20 healthy controls.

For the unsorted PBMC libraries, 2 million PBMCs were stored in RNAlater at -80 degrees C until RNA extraction and were used to generate the libraries. Multiple sclerosis patients were enrolled in a US clinical protocol under which disease progression was evaluated by magnetic resonance imaging. Peripheral blood was subjected to Ficoll-Hypaque density gradient centrifugation to isolate PBMCs, which were then cryopreserved in liquid nitrogen. cDNA was synthesized by template-switch 5'RACE using a primer carrying a 10-nucleotide random unique molecular identifier by which each TCR transcript was tagged. Over 190 million TCR-beta sequences, covering 15-18 subjects, were produced in each sequencing run. The RNeasy kit was used to extract total RNA. The KAPA Real-time Library Amplification kit was used to amplify TCR-beta VDJ regions with primers targeting the TCR constant region and the 5'RACE anchor. Sample indexes and Illumina adaptors were added in a first PCR, after which library yield was increased in a second PCR. After Ampure bead purification, the TCR product of roughly 650 bp was size-selected on a 2% E-gel SizeSelection system. Before pooling, libraries had their quality checked on a Bioanalyzer, their concentration measured with Qubit, and their quantity determined with the Kapa Library Quantification kit. An Illumina HiSeq 2500 was used to sequence the libraries paired-end at 2 x 150 bp. To increase sequence diversity, about 23-32% phiX was spiked into each library pool. In the paper's pipeline: The UMI-based MiGEC pipeline processed quality-filtered reads and removed over 80% of raw TCR sequences during error correction. IMGT germline references were used for alignment of VDJ genes, and clonotypes were defined by a unique CDR3 amino acid sequence together with V-J genes. Clonal expansion, Shannon diversity and CDR3 relatedness (CalcPairwiseDistances, ClusterSamples) were evaluated with VDJtools, and phylogenetic trees were built with CLCbio workbench. Expanded clones were defined as having at least 8 unique UMIs, based on coefficient-of-variation modelling across technical triplicates. TCRdb reanalyzed the raw reads on its own, using fastp at Q25 for trimming and MiXCR for clone calling, and kept in-frame beta chains. Merged by CDR3 protein, the rows form single entries marked with the most common genes and DNA. None of the V and J calls come from the authors' own analysis; TCRdb made them. Within this sample are approximately 59,000 distinct CDR3 sequences, with 5.2% of them counted one time only. About 5.3% of the sample goes to the ten largest clones.

Results the study describes overall, beyond this receptor: The MS cluster was not associated with any clinical or MRI features, and the authors stated that larger cohorts are needed. In phylogenetic analysis, the repertoires of 18 of 34 MS patients grouped into a cluster of related CDR3 sequences, which suggests a possible signature at the repertoire level. TCR clonal expansion was greatest in HAM/TSP patients and smallest in MS patients, who ranked below even healthy controls. No identical CDR3 amino acid sequences were shared among expanded clones across subjects, suggesting private TCR-beta repertoires in all groups.

Recombination joined TRBV7-2 with TRBJ2-7; TRBD1 might be the D gene, on 6 matching bases. What was sequenced was PBMCs. The clonotype originates from a human donor with multiple sclerosis. The donor label of this sample is uncertain. The CDR3 protein: CASSLGNRAYEQYF. At the DNA level, the sequence is TGTGCCAGCAGCTTAGGGAACAGGGCCTACGAGCAGTACTTC. The full variable domain, completed from the reference TRBV7-2 and TRBJ2-7 proteins outside the CDR3, reads GAGVSQSPSNKVTEKGKDVELRCDPISGHTALYWYRQSLGQGLEFLIYFQGNSAPDKSGLPSDRFSAERTGGSVSTLTIQRTQQEDSAVYLCASSLGNRAYEQYFGPGTRLTVT.